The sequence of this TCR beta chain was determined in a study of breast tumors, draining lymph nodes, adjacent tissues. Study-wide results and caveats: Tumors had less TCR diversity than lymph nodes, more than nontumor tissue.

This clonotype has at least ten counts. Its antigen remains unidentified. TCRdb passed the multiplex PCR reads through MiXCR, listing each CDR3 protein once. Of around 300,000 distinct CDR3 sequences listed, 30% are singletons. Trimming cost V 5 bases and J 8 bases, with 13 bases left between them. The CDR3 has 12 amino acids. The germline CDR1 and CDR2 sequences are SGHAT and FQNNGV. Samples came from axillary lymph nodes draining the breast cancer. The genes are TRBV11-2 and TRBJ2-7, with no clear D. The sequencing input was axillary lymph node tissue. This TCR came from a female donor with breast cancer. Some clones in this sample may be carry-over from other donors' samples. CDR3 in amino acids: CASSLQVGKQYF. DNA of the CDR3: TGTGCCAGCAGCCTTCAGGTTGGCAAGCAGTACTTC.